The 4 T cell receptor beta chains listed next were all sequenced from one sample in a study of PD-1 blockade in classical Hodgkin lymphoma. Documented time point: cycle 4 day 1 (C4D1), after 5 to 7 weeks of nivolumab. Patients all relapsed after autologous stem cell transplantation, and there was variation in brentuximab vedotin exposure. Measured with immunoSEQ multiplex PCR; TCRdb has only the in-frame clones, and not every one. Of about 64,000 clones in the sample, 91% are singletons; the top ten hold about a tenth. The sequences come from peripheral blood mononuclear cells (PBMCs), collected before the fourth cycle of nivolumab. Source of these receptors: a human donor with classical Hodgkin lymphoma.

V is TRBV27 and J is TRBJ1-1; D remains unclear. The CDR3 is 15 residues long. Trimming pared 6 bases from V and 0 bases from J, leaving 14 bases between. Per germline, CDR1 MNHEY and CDR2 SMNVEV (reference sequence). CDR3 region: CASRNPKSMNTEAFF. CDR3 bases: TGTGCCAGCAGGAACCCGAAGAGCATGAACACTGAAGCTTTCTTT.

The chain couples TRBV9 to TRBJ1-1; D is unresolved. The V end lost 4 bases, the J end lost 1 base, and 8 bases lay between the germline ends. The CDR3 extends over 13 amino acids. CDR1 is SGDLS and CDR2 is YYNGEE in the germline V gene. Here the CDR3 reads CASSRDANTEAFF. As DNA, the CDR3 is TGTGCCAGCAGCCGTGATGCGAACACTGAAGCTTTCTTT.

This chain links TRBV6-6 with TRBJ2-5; possible D gene TRBD1, 5 bases. V shed 10 bases and J shed 5 bases, with 14 bases lying between them. Germline V gene lookup returns CDR1 MNHNY and CDR2 SVGAGI (reference sequence). CDR3 size: 12 residues. The CDR3 reads CATTTERETQYF. The CDR3 nucleotides are TGTGCCACCACGACAGAGAGGGAGACCCAGTACTTC.

A single count supports this clone. This sequence joins TRBV13 and TRBJ1-1, with D perhaps TRBD1 (6 bases). Germline CDR1 PRHDT, CDR2 FYEKMQ (reference sequence). This CDR3 comprises 15 residues. The V gene lost 1 base and the J gene lost 5 bases, with 14 bases spanning the gap. In DNA form, the CDR3 reads TGTGCCAGCAGCTTAGAGGCGGGGGCGCAGACTGAAGCTTTCTTT. This codes for CASSLEAGAQTEAFF.